The sample holds a few counts of the clone carrying this T cell receptor (beta chain). Its target is not known. The sample belongs to a study of T cell responses to AZD1222 COVID-19 vaccine. Overall study results and limits: In all cases, repertoires were sampled only after the peak T cell response.

Germline assignment: CDR1 MDHEN and CDR2 SYDVKM. V lost 6 bases and J 0 bases, leaving 12 bases between the germline ends. The CDR3 spans 14 residues. Measured with immunoSEQ multiplex PCR; TCRdb has only the in-frame clones, and not every one. The sample yields roughly 65,000 clones, 80% to 85% seen once. This specimen was peripheral blood, taken on day 0 of AZD1222 vaccination. The rearrangement uses TRBV28 and TRBJ2-7; possibly TRBD2 for D (5 bases). The sequence derives from an adult in good health. The chain's CDR3 is CASSKTGSSYEQYF. CDR3 DNA sequence: TGTGCCAGCAGCAAGACTGGGAGCTCCTACGAGCAGTACTTC.